These 23 T cell receptor beta chains were all obtained from the same sample, sequenced in a study of spatial heterogeneity in lung cancer. Using its own MiXCR run on the 5' RACE reads, TCRdb lists one record per CDR3 protein. The data show more than 20,000 distinct CDR3 sequences, with 4.6% seen just once and less than 35% held by the top ten. Stated time point: sample taken at primary tumor resection. Material for sequencing was whole RNA from tumor, nontumor lung or frozen PBMC, left unsorted. The specimen comprised PBMCs, sampled at surgery. Receptors originate from a male donor with early-stage non-small cell lung cancer.

By share, this clonotype counts as medium-sized. Mismatch with germline at one junction end may stem from a read error. The V and J genes are TRBV6-2 or TRBV6-3 and TRBJ2-4; D gene unclear. The CDR3 has 12 residues. The germline gives CDR1 MNHEY, CDR2 SVGEGT. CDR3 sequence reads: CASSYSVTARHF. The CDR3, as DNA: TGTGCCAGCAGTTACTCGGTCACAGCTCGGCACTTC.

The sample holds many counts of this clonotype. The chain joins TRBV20-1 to TRBJ1-3; no clear D gene. Germline V gives CDR1 DFQATT, CDR2 SNEGSKA (reference sequence). The CDR3 is made up of 14 amino acids. Trimming left V 5 bases short and J 2 bases short, with 13 bases between. In DNA form, the CDR3 reads TGCAGTGCTTCCGAGAGGGCGGCTGGAAACACCATATATTTT. Residues: CSASERAAGNTIYF.

This clonotype appeared many times. The CDR3 DNA follows: TGTGCCAGCAGCTTAGAGACGGGGTGGTCAGCTTTCTTT. Its translation is CASSLETGWSAFF. The rearrangement links TRBV7-9 to TRBJ1-1; D remains ambiguous. Trimming left V 1 base short and J 10 bases short, with 13 bases between. This CDR3 has 13 residues. Germline V gene lookup returns CDR1 SEHNR and CDR2 FQNEAQ (reference sequence).

This clonotype was counted ten times or more. The chain has TRBV6-5 and TRBJ1-2; perhaps TRBD1 as D (5 bases). This CDR3 is built from 15 residues. The ends were cut back, 0 bases at V and 6 bases at J, with 14 bases in the middle. Germline CDR1 MNHEY, CDR2 SVGAGI. The CDR3 DNA is TGTGCCAGCAGTTACTCGAGGGGAAGGAGCGATGGCTACACCTTC. Its translation is CASSYSRGRSDGYTF.

This clonotype has ten or more counts. The CDR3 reads CASSFLLRDTQYF. In DNA form, the CDR3 reads TGTGCCAGCAGCTTTTTATTACGAGATACGCAGTATTTT. This rearrangement joins TRBV7-2 to TRBJ2-3; no definite D call. The germline CDR1 and CDR2 sequences are SGHTA and FQGNSA. The CDR3 is made up of 13 amino acids. V was cut by 3 bases and J by 5 bases, with 9 bases left in between.

The chain carries TRBV24-1 and TRBJ2-1; TRBD2 might be the D (6 bases). With 7 bases removed from V and 5 bases from J, the gap between germline ends came to 14 bases. Germline CDR1 is KGHDR and CDR2 is SFDVKD. The CDR3 covers 14 residues. This chain's CDR3 is CATSPWEENNEQFF. The CDR3 DNA is TGTGCCACCAGCCCATGGGAGGAAAACAATGAGCAGTTCTTC.

By sample share, this clonotype is medium-sized (0.01 to 0.1%). V and J are TRBV5-5 and TRBJ2-7; TRBD1 is a possible D gene (6 bases). This CDR3 comprises 15 residues. Between the trimmed V and J ends, which lost 4 bases and 2 bases, there was a span of 16 bases. Germline V gene sequence: CDR1 SGHKS, CDR2 YYEKEE (reference sequence). The CDR3 loop is CASSPFRQAPYEQYF. The CDR3 coding sequence is TGTGCCAGCAGCCCTTTTCGACAGGCGCCCTACGAGCAGTACTTC.

This clonotype came up many times. The chain recombines TRBV18 with TRBJ1-5; D perhaps matches TRBD1 (6 bases). V was cut by 8 bases and J by 4 bases, with 15 bases left in between. This CDR3 region has 14 residues. Germline CDR1 KGHSH, CDR2 LQKENI. CDR3 coding DNA: TGTGCCAGCCGGGGGCAGGGCGGGAATCAGCCCCAGCATTTT. It translates to CASRGQGGNQPQHF.

Ten or more counts support this clonotype. The rearrangement uses TRBV29-1 and TRBJ2-7; the match to TRBD2 covers 9 bases. The junction had 8 bases not matched to a gene; V was cut back by 4 bases and J by 4 bases. The CDR3 runs to 14 residues. CDR1 is SQVTM, CDR2 ANQGSEA, per germline. CDR3 in amino acids: CSVGNSGRGYEQYF. DNA of the CDR3: TGCAGCGTTGGAAATAGCGGGAGAGGGTACGAGCAGTACTTC.

This clonotype was counted at least ten times. The chain uses TRBV6-2 or TRBV6-3 and TRBJ2-3, with TRBD2 as a possible D gene (5 bases). CDR1 MNHEY and CDR2 SVGEGT come from the germline V gene. Trimming took off 4 bases at V and 4 bases at J, with 18 bases between the two ends. This CDR3 comprises 16 residues. The CDR3 DNA follows: TGTGCCAGCAGTTTCCACGACCTGTTGCGGGCAGATACGCAGTATTTT. It specifies CASSFHDLLRADTQYF.

This clonotype was seen at least ten times. V gene TRBV28 combines with J gene TRBJ1-2; 8 bases fit TRBD1. Germline lookup yields CDR1 MDHEN and CDR2 SYDVKM. V was pared by 2 bases and J by 4 bases, with 6 bases of the junction left unmatched. The CDR3 sequence is 15 residues long. The CDR3 loop reads CASSLAGQGAYGYTF. In DNA, the CDR3 is TGTGCCAGCAGTTTAGCCGGGCAGGGGGCCTATGGCTACACCTTC.

This clonotype occurred once. A read error is possible here, since a much larger clone lies one base away. This sequence joins TRBV7-8 and TRBJ2-3; 9 nucleotides line up with TRBD2. The CDR3 length is 15 residues. The J segment lost 1 base and the V segment lost 4 bases, leaving 3 bases of the junction unmatched. Germline assignment: CDR1 SGHVS and CDR2 FQNEAQ. The DNA for the CDR3 is TGTGCCAGCAGCTCTAGCGGGGAACGCACAGATACGCAGTATTTT. Translation: CASSSSGERTDTQYF.

This clonotype showed up just a few times. J is TRBJ2-3 and V is TRBV27; TRBD2 aligns across 8 bases. V shed 3 bases, J shed 2 bases, and the junction held 4 bases outside the gene matches. The germline V gene encodes CDR1 MNHEY and CDR2 SMNVEV (reference sequence). The CDR3 extends over 15 amino acids. The CDR3 sequence: CASSFRGGPTDTQYF. The DNA of the CDR3 is TGTGCCAGCAGTTTCCGCGGGGGGCCCACAGATACGCAGTATTTT.

This clonotype has a handful of counts. The chain combines TRBV7-9 with TRBJ1-1, with a possible D match to TRBD1 (5 bases). CDR3 size: 15 residues. V was shortened by 5 bases and J by 4 bases, with 17 bases between the two germline ends. Germline V gene lookup returns CDR1 SEHNR and CDR2 FQNEAQ (reference sequence). In nucleotides, the CDR3 is TGTGCCAGCAGCCTAACCGGGACTGGGACCACTGAAGCTTTCTTT. This encodes CASSLTGTGTTEAFF.

This clonotype has a count of ten or more. This rearrangement joins TRBV19 to TRBJ2-5, with 9 bases identical to TRBD2. V lost 3 bases to trimming and J lost 1 base; unmatched junction nucleotides: 12. Germline loops: CDR1 LNHDA, CDR2 SQIVND (reference sequence). The CDR3 loop spans 18 amino acids. CDR3: CASSMGDWREGGQETQYF. Written as DNA, the CDR3 is TGTGCCAGTAGTATGGGGGATTGGCGGGAGGGCGGCCAAGAGACCCAGTACTTC.

In its sample, this clonotype was seen many times. The chain has TRBV11-3 and TRBJ1-1, with D hard to call. The CDR3 loop spans 13 amino acids. The V and J ends lost 5 bases and 6 bases respectively, with 13 bases between them. Germline CDR1 SGHNT, CDR2 YENEEA. The CDR3 nucleotides are TGTGCCAGCAGCCTCGTGCACGGAGCTGAAGCTTTCTTT. This sequence encodes CASSLVHGAEAFF.

The table lists this clonotype with many counts. The genes are TRBV7-9 and TRBJ1-2; 8 bases align to TRBD1. After removal of 4 bases from V and 14 bases from J, the junction contained 18 bases not matched to a gene. This CDR3 is 15 amino acids long. Germline loops: CDR1 SEHNR, CDR2 FQNEAQ (reference sequence). The CDR3 nucleotides are TGTGCCAGCAGCTCATCCGGACAGGGAGAGCGGGGCGAAACCTTC. Residues: CASSSSGQGERGETF.

The gene calls are TRBV12-3 or TRBV12-4 and TRBJ2-6; D is perhaps TRBD1 (5 bases). V shed 5 bases and J shed 2 bases, with 13 bases lying between them. CDR3 length: 16 residues. This chain's CDR3 is CASSPQVGPGANVLTF. CDR3 nucleotides: TGTGCCAGCAGTCCCCAGGTGGGGCCTGGGGCCAACGTCCTGACTTTC.

By sample fraction, this clonotype is medium-sized (0.01 to 0.1%). The rearrangement joins TRBV29-1 to TRBJ2-1; D may be TRBD2 (7 bases). V gave up 8 bases and J gave up 5 bases, with 25 bases separating them. CDR1 and CDR2 from the germline V gene are SQVTM and ANQGSEA. The CDR3 runs 16 residues. The CDR3 bases are TGCAGCTATCTAGGGGGTCGCGGGAGCGATAACAATGAGCAGTTCTTC. It is translated as CSYLGGRGSDNNEQFF.

At least ten counts were recorded for this clonotype. The chain has TRBV11-1 and TRBJ1-1; no reliable D call. The length of the CDR3 is 14 residues. The germline gives CDR1 SGHAT, CDR2 FQDESV (reference sequence). The V end lost 5 bases, the J end lost 0 bases, and 10 bases lay between the germline ends. In DNA, the CDR3 is TGTGCCAGCAGCCCGCTACCAGTGAACACTGAAGCTTTCTTT. Translating gives CASSPLPVNTEAFF.

This clonotype has at least ten counts. The V call is TRBV18, the J call TRBJ2-1, with 10 bases fitting TRBD2. The CDR3 consists of 16 residues. V gave up 3 bases and J gave up 7 bases; unmatched junction bases: 9. Germline CDR1 and CDR2: KGHSH and LQKENI. The CDR3 loop is CASSPLLAGDLNEQFF. The CDR3 nucleotides read TGTGCCAGCTCACCTCTCCTAGCGGGAGATTTGAATGAGCAGTTCTTC.

At least ten counts were recorded for this clonotype. CDR3 sequence: CASSVPTGTSYNEQFF. CDR3 nucleotide sequence: TGTGCCAGCAGTGTACCAACCGGGACCTCCTACAATGAGCAGTTCTTC. V is TRBV2 and J is TRBJ2-1; D assignment may be TRBD1 or TRBD2 (5 bases each). V lost 4 bases to trimming and J lost 0 bases, with 13 bases between them. Germline V gene lookup returns CDR1 SNHLY and CDR2 FYNNEI. The CDR3 contains 16 residues.

This clonotype is medium-sized (0.01 to 0.1%) in the sample. This chain connects TRBV11-2 to TRBJ2-6; perhaps TRBD1 as D (6 bases). V dropped 4 bases and J dropped 0 bases, with 16 bases sitting between them. CDR3 length: 18 residues. CDR1 and CDR2 (germline): SGHAT, FQNNGV. CDR3 DNA sequence: TGTGCCAGCAGCTCACGAAACTCAGGGGCCTCTGGGGCCAACGTCCTGACTTTC. Protein sequence: CASSSRNSGASGANVLTF.